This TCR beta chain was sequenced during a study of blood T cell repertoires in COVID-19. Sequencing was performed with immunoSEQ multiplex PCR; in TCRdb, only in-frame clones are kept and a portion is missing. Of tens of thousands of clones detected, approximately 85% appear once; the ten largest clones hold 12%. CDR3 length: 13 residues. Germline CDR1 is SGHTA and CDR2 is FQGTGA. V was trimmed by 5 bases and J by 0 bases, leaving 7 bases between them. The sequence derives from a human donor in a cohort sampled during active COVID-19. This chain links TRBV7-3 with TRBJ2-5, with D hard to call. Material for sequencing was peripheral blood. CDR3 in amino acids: CASSGTNQETQYF. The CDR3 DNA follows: TGTGCCAGCAGCGGTACTAACCAAGAGACCCAGTACTTC.